Below are 7 T cell receptor beta chains sequenced from a single sample in a study of blood T cell repertoires in COVID-19. Sequencing was performed with immunoSEQ multiplex PCR; in TCRdb, only in-frame clones are kept and a portion is missing. The sample lists approximately 90,000 clones, 60% to 85% occurring once. Sequences were obtained from peripheral blood. These receptors all stem from a human donor in a cohort sampled during active COVID-19.

This sequence joins TRBV19 and TRBJ1-2, with D possibly being TRBD1 (5 bases). This CDR3 is 13 amino acids long. Trimming took off 3 bases at V and 4 bases at J, with 9 bases between the two ends. CDR1 is LNHDA, CDR2 SQIVND, per germline (reference sequence). The CDR3 protein is CASSIDSPYGYTF. The CDR3 bases are TGTGCCAGTAGTATCGACAGCCCCTATGGCTACACCTTC.

This chain uses TRBV18 with TRBJ2-1; D may be TRBD2 (5 bases). Looked up from germline, CDR1 is KGHSH and CDR2 is LQKENI. The CDR3 covers 12 residues. Trimming removed 5 bases from V and 7 bases from J, with 9 bases in between. CDR3 DNA: TGTGCCAGCTCAGTGGACTGGAATGAGCAGTTCTTC. This encodes CASSVDWNEQFF.

A word on this clone: Other DNA sequences in this sample translate to the same CDR3. This chain uses TRBV5-1 with TRBJ2-7, with TRBD2 as a possible D gene (6 bases). CDR3 length equals 13 residues. Trimming took off 2 bases at V and 1 base at J, with 7 bases between the two ends. Germline V gene data show CDR1 as SGHRS and CDR2 as YFSETQ. This CDR3 is CASSLAGSYEQYF. The CDR3 DNA is TGCGCCAGCAGCTTAGCGGGTTCCTACGAGCAGTACTTC.

The V and J genes are TRBV18 and TRBJ2-2; D not certain. Looked up from germline, CDR1 is KGHSH and CDR2 is LQKENI. The length of the CDR3 is 14 residues. V was trimmed by 1 base and J by 4 bases, leaving 7 bases between them. The CDR3 DNA is TGTGCCAGCTCACCACTTTCTAGCACCGGGGAGCTGTTTTTT. This translates into CASSPLSSTGELFF. Combining the CDR3 with reference TRBV18 and TRBJ2-2 gives the whole variable domain NAGVMQNPRHLVRRRGQEARLRCSPMKGHSHVYWYRQLPEEGLKFMVYLQKENIIDESGMPKERFSAEFPKEGPSILRIQQVVRGDSAAYFCASSPLSSTGELFFGEGSRLTVL.

The chain recombines TRBV7-8 with TRBJ2-7; 8 nucleotides agree with TRBD1. The CDR3 extends over 14 amino acids. The V gene's germline CDR1 is SGHVS and CDR2 FQNEAQ. The J segment lost 2 bases and the V segment lost 2 bases, leaving 2 bases of the junction unmatched. The CDR3 bases are TGTGCCAGCAGCTTACTCAGGGGGCCCTACGAGCAGTACTTC. Translation: CASSLLRGPYEQYF. Together with reference TRBV7-8 and TRBJ2-7, the CDR3 gives the full variable domain: GAGVSQSPRYKVAKRGQDVALRCDPISGHVSLFWYQQALGQGPEFLTYFQNEAQLDKSGLPSDRFFAERPEGSVSTLKIQRTQQEDSAVYLCASSLLRGPYEQYFGPGTRLTVT.

This clone was detected only once. The chain carries TRBV5-6 and TRBJ2-1; D is possibly TRBD2 (6 bases). V lost 4 bases, J lost 4 bases, and 15 bases lay in between. Germline CDR1 SGHDT, CDR2 YYEEEE. The CDR3 is made up of 15 amino acids. CDR3 DNA sequence: TGTGCCAGCAGCCGCCGGCGGGGAGGATACAATGAGCAGTTCTTC. This sequence encodes CASSRRRGGYNEQFF.

The V and J genes are TRBV28 and TRBJ1-5, with D perhaps TRBD1 (6 bases). This CDR3 spans 14 amino acids. The ends were cut back, 4 bases at V and 7 bases at J, with 14 bases in the middle. The germline gives CDR1 MDHEN, CDR2 SYDVKM. The CDR3 reads CASSWGGRGQPQHF. The DNA of the CDR3 is TGTGCCAGCAGTTGGGGGGGCCGGGGACAGCCCCAGCATTTT.